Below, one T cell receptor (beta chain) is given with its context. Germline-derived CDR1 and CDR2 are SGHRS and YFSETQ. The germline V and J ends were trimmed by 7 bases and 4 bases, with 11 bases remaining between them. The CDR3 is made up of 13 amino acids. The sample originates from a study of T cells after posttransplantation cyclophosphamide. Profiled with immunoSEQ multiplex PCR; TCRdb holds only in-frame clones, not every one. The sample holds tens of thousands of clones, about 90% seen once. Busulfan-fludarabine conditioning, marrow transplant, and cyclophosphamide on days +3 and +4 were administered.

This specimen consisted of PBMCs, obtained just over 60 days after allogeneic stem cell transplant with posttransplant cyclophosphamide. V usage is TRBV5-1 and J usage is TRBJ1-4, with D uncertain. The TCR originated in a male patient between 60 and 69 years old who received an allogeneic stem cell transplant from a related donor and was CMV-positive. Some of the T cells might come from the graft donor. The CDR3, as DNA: TGCGCCAGCCGCGCCGACAATAATGAAAAACTGTTTTTT. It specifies CASRADNNEKLFF.